Listed below are T cell receptor beta chains from one sample, sequenced in a study of Ad26.COV2.S vaccination and SARS-CoV-2 variants. Sequencing was performed with immunoSEQ multiplex PCR; in TCRdb, only in-frame clones are kept and a portion is missing. The sample contains about 680,000 clones, more than 70% of which appear only once. The sequencing here drew on peripheral blood, taken in a trial of Ad26.COV2.S vaccine versus placebo. The source of these receptors is a person aged 18-65 years who received the Ad26.COV2.S COVID-19 vaccine or a placebo. The CDR3 runs from the conserved cysteine through the conserved F or W. The D gene is left open where the match is weak.

J gene: TRBJ2-1; V gene: TRBV5-1; D gene: TRBD2; CDR3 protein: CARSLGPRGGRNEQFF; CDR3 DNA: TGCGCCCGCAGCTTGGGGCCGCGGGGGGGCCGTAATGAGCAGTTCTTC
J gene: TRBJ1-1; V gene: TRBV11-1; D gene: NA; CDR3 protein: CASSLERGGTEAFF; CDR3 DNA: TGTGCCAGCAGCTTAGAGAGGGGGGGGACTGAAGCTTTCTTT
J gene: TRBJ1-4; V gene: TRBV7-2; D gene: NA; CDR3 protein: CASSSAGRLGEKLFF; CDR3 DNA: TGTGCCAGCAGCTCCGCGGGCAGATTAGGGGAAAAACTGTTTTTT
J gene: TRBJ2-7; V gene: TRBV6-6; D gene: NA; CDR3 protein: CASSYASSYEQYF; CDR3 DNA: TGTGCCAGCAGTTACGCGAGCTCCTACGAGCAGTACTTC
J gene: TRBJ2-7; V gene: TRBV30; D gene: NA; CDR3 protein: CAWSVPGQSPFRNPHTYEQYF; CDR3 DNA: TGTGCCTGGAGTGTACCCGGACAGAGTCCCTTTCGTAATCCCCACACCTACGAGCAGTACTTC
J gene: TRBJ2-3; V gene: TRBV5-1; D gene: TRBD2; CDR3 protein: CASSTSGSTDTQYF; CDR3 DNA: TGCGCCAGCAGCACAAGCGGGAGTACAGATACGCAGTATTTT
J gene: TRBJ1-4; V gene: TRBV5-5; D gene: NA; CDR3 protein: CASRGVRKKLFF; CDR3 DNA: TGTGCCAGCAGAGGCGTTAGGAAAAAACTGTTTTTT
J gene: TRBJ2-6; V gene: TRBV5-1; D gene: NA; CDR3 protein: CASRGTGANVLTF; CDR3 DNA: TGCGCCAGCAGGGGTACGGGGGCCAACGTCCTGACTTTC
J gene: TRBJ1-1; V gene: TRBV5-1; D gene: NA; CDR3 protein: CASSSGQTNTEAFF; CDR3 DNA: TGCGCCAGCAGCTCAGGACAGACGAACACTGAAGCTTTCTTT
J gene: TRBJ2-3; V gene: TRBV7-2; D gene: TRBD2; CDR3 protein: CASSPGGVADTQYF; CDR3 DNA: TGTGCCAGCAGCCCTGGGGGGGTGGCAGATACGCAGTATTTT
J gene: TRBJ2-1; V gene: TRBV7-9; D gene: NA; CDR3 protein: CASSLHRGTGFQGNEQFF; CDR3 DNA: TGTGCCAGCAGCTTACATCGCGGGACTGGATTTCAGGGGAATGAGCAGTTCTTC
J gene: TRBJ2-7; V gene: TRBV21-1; D gene: NA; CDR3 protein: CASNKGRDSPCYEQYF; CDR3 DNA: TGTGCCAGCAACAAAGGCCGCGACAGTCCTTGCTACGAGCAGTACTTC
J gene: TRBJ2-5; V gene: TRBV2; D gene: NA; CDR3 protein: CASSPDSAGETQYF; CDR3 DNA: TGTGCCAGCAGTCCGGACTCCGCCGGGGAGACCCAGTACTTC
J gene: TRBJ2-1; V gene: TRBV6-1; D gene: NA; CDR3 protein: CASSEHLRNEQFF; CDR3 DNA: TGTGCCAGCAGTGAACATTTGCGGAATGAGCAGTTCTTC
J gene: TRBJ2-7; V gene: TRBV3-1/TRBV3-2; D gene: NA; CDR3 protein: CASSQDWDGLEQYF; CDR3 DNA: TGTGCCAGCAGCCAAGATTGGGACGGCCTCGAGCAGTACTTC
J gene: TRBJ1-2; V gene: TRBV6-1; D gene: NA; CDR3 protein: CASSDTQGYGYTF; CDR3 DNA: TGTGCCAGCAGTGACACACAGGGTTATGGCTACACCTTC
J gene: TRBJ2-7; V gene: TRBV5-4; D gene: NA; CDR3 protein: CASSRTGAYEQYF; CDR3 DNA: TGTGCCAGCAGCCGGACCGGAGCCTACGAGCAGTACTTC
J gene: TRBJ2-2; V gene: TRBV6-6; D gene: NA; CDR3 protein: CASSYHRDINTGELFF; CDR3 DNA: TGTGCCAGCAGTTACCATCGGGACATTAACACCGGGGAGCTGTTTTTT
J gene: TRBJ1-5; V gene: TRBV19; D gene: TRBD1; CDR3 protein: CASSGTGAGNQPQHF; CDR3 DNA: TGTGCCAGCAGTGGGACAGGGGCGGGCAATCAGCCCCAGCATTTT
J gene: TRBJ2-7; V gene: TRBV19; D gene: TRBD1; CDR3 protein: CASSIDRGSYEQYF; CDR3 DNA: TGTGCCAGTAGTATCGACAGGGGTTCCTACGAGCAGTACTTC
J gene: TRBJ2-7; V gene: TRBV12-3/TRBV12-4; D gene: TRBD1; CDR3 protein: CASSTRDSAQYF; CDR3 DNA: TGTGCCAGCAGCACCCGGGACAGTGCGCAGTACTTC
J gene: TRBJ2-7; V gene: TRBV6-5; D gene: NA; CDR3 protein: CASFDAYEQYF; CDR3 DNA: TGTGCCAGCTTCGATGCCTACGAGCAGTACTTC
J gene: TRBJ2-2; V gene: TRBV18; D gene: NA; CDR3 protein: CASSPFSGELFF; CDR3 DNA: TGTGCCAGCTCACCATTTTCCGGGGAGCTGTTTTTT
J gene: TRBJ2-1; V gene: TRBV11-2; D gene: TRBD2; CDR3 protein: CASSLEIGFGGGTYNEQFF; CDR3 DNA: TGTGCCAGCAGCTTAGAGATTGGGTTTGGCGGGGGGACATACAATGAGCAGTTCTTC
J gene: TRBJ1-4; V gene: TRBV11-2; D gene: NA; CDR3 protein: CASTLTLGTTNEKLFF; CDR3 DNA: TGTGCCAGCACCCTAACGTTGGGGACCACTAATGAAAAACTGTTTTTT